This record concerns one T cell receptor beta chain sequence. Antigen specificity is unknown. There are 14 residues in the CDR3. CDR1 and CDR2 (germline): SGHRS, YFSETQ. V lost 2 bases to trimming and J lost 1 base, with 10 bases between them. The sample comes from a study of T cell clonotyping in hematopoietic cell transplantation. Study-wide findings and caveats: CD4 and CD8 repertoire contributions could not be separated without sorting. Pathologically expanded recipient clonotypes increased progressively from day 30 to day 180 as diversity fell. Few recipient clonotypes overlapped donors; over 95% were de novo at given depth.

Here immunoSEQ multiplex PCR was the method, and the copy in TCRdb shows in-frame clones only, minus some. The sample lists roughly 37,000 clones; 75% to 90% were seen once. The origin of this receptor is a woman in her 40s in good health. Some clones in this sample may be carry-over from other donors' samples. The chain links TRBV5-1 to TRBJ2-7; D unclear. Source material: peripheral blood mononuclear cells. The CDR3 nucleotides are TGCGCCAGCAGCTTCGGGCGAGGATCCTACGAGCAGTACTTC. Amino acids: CASSFGRGSYEQYF.